These 6 T cell receptor beta chains share one sample of origin, sequenced in a study of blood T cell repertoires in COVID-19. TCRdb keeps only in-frame clones here, not all; method: immunoSEQ multiplex PCR. This sample yields about 120,000 clones, of which roughly 85% are seen a single time; 16% belongs to the top ten. The specimen was peripheral blood. The receptors come from a woman older than 75 with active or convalescent COVID-19.

The V gene is TRBV5-1, the J gene TRBJ1-1, with 7 bases lining up with TRBD1. J lost 3 bases, V lost 2 bases, and 7 bases had no gene match. CDR1 is SGHRS, CDR2 YFSETQ, per germline. This CDR3 region has 15 residues. CDR3 DNA sequence: TGCGCCAGCAGCTTAGGGGGCGGTGAGGACACTGAAGCTTTCTTT. Protein product: CASSLGGGEDTEAFF.

The V and J genes are TRBV7-3 and TRBJ2-2, with 9 positions matching TRBD1. The CDR3 is made up of 16 amino acids. Germline loops: CDR1 SGHTA, CDR2 FQGTGA. The V and J ends lost 3 bases and 4 bases, in that order; junction bases with no gene match: 6. The CDR3 loop is CASSLTPGQGTGELFF. The CDR3 region has the DNA TGTGCCAGCAGCTTGACACCGGGACAGGGCACCGGGGAGCTGTTTTTT.

This clone has just a few counts. V is TRBV5-6 and J is TRBJ2-5; 7 bases are shared with TRBD2. The CDR3 is 14 residues long. The V segment lost 1 base and the J segment 4 bases; nucleotides outside the gene matches: 4. From germline, CDR1 is SGHDT and CDR2 YYEEEE. The CDR3 protein is CASSLWASGETQYF. As DNA, the CDR3 is TGTGCCAGCAGCTTGTGGGCTAGCGGAGAGACCCAGTACTTC.

J is TRBJ2-6 and V is TRBV4-2; D gene uncertain. This CDR3 contains 17 residues. V gave up 0 bases and J gave up 0 bases, with 9 bases separating them. Germline loops: CDR1 LGHNA, CDR2 YNFKEQ. The CDR3 loop reads CASSQDHGGSGANVLTF. In nucleotides, the CDR3 is TGTGCCAGCAGCCAAGATCACGGCGGCTCTGGGGCCAACGTCCTGACTTTC.

V is TRBV4-2 and J is TRBJ2-1; the D gene is possibly TRBD1 (6 bases). This CDR3 has 15 amino acids. Trimming shortened V by 1 base and J by 4 bases, and 11 bases separated the two germline ends. From germline, CDR1 is LGHNA and CDR2 YNFKEQ. This CDR3 is CASSQGRTAYNEQFF. Here the CDR3 DNA reads TGTGCCAGCAGCCAAGGTAGGACAGCTTACAATGAGCAGTTCTTC.

V is TRBV2 and J is TRBJ2-1; no reliable D call. The germline V gene has CDR1 SNHLY and CDR2 FYNNEI. Trimming cost V 4 bases and J 9 bases, with 13 bases left between them. The CDR3 runs 13 residues. This CDR3 is CASSVEESLEQFF. The CDR3 bases are TGTGCCAGCAGTGTAGAGGAGTCTCTTGAGCAGTTCTTC. Full variable domain (missing parts from reference TRBV2 and TRBJ2-1): EPEVTQTPSHQVTQMGQEVILRCVPISNHLYFYWYRQILGQKVEFLVSFYNNEISEKSEIFDDQFSVERPDGSNFTLKIRSTKLEDSAMYFCASSVEESLEQFFGPGTRLTVL.